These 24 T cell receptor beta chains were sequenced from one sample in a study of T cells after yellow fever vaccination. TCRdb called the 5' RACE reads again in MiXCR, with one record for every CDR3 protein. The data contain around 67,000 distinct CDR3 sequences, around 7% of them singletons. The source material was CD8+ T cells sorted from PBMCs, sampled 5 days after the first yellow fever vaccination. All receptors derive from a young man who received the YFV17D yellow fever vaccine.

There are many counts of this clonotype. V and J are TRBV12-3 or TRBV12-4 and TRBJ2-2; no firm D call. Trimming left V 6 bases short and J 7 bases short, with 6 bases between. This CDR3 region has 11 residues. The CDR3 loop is CASRFIGELFF. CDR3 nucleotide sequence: TGTGCCAGCAGGTTTATCGGGGAGCTGTTTTTT.

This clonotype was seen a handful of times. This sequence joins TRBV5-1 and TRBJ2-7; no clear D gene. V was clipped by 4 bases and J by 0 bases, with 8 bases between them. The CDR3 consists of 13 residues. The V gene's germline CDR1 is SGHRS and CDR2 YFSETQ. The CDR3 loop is CASSPGDSYEQYF. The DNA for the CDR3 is TGCGCCAGCAGCCCCGGTGACTCCTACGAGCAGTACTTC.

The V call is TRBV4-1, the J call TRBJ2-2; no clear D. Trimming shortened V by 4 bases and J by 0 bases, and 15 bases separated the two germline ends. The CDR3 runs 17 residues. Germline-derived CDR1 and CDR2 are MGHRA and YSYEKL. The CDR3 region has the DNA TGCGCCAGCAGCCCACTGGGGTCCGACGCGAACACCGGGGAGCTGTTTTTT. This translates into CASSPLGSDANTGELFF.

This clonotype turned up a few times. The CDR3 spells CASSFGSIKETQYF. The CDR3 DNA reads as TGTGCCAGCAGCTTCGGGTCCATCAAAGAGACCCAGTACTTC. The rearrangement links TRBV7-9 to TRBJ2-5, with no clear D. The V gene lost 3 bases and the J gene lost 3 bases, with 11 bases spanning the gap. Germline V CDR1 and CDR2: SEHNR, FQNEAQ (reference sequence). This CDR3 has 14 amino acids.

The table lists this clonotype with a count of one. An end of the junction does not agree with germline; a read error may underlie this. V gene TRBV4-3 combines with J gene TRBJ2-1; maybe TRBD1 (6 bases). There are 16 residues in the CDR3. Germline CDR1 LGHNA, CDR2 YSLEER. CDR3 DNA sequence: TGCGACAGCAGCCAAGGTACAGGGCCCACCGGGAATGAGCAGTTCTTC. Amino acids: CDSSQGTGPTGNEQFF.

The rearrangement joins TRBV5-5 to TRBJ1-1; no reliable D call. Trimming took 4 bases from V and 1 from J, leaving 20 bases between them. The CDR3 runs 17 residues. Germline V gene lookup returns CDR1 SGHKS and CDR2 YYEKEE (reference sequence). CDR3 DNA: TGTGCCAGCAGCCTGGAGGGTGTTGGCGTCGGGAACACTGAAGCTTTCTTT. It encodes CASSLEGVGVGNTEAFF.

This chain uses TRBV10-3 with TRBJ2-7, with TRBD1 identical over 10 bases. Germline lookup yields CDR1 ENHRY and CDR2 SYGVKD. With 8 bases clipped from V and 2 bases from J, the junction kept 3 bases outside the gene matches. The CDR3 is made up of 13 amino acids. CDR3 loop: CAIGTGATYEQYV. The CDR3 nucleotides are TGTGCCATCGGGACAGGGGCGACCTACGAGCAGTACGTC.

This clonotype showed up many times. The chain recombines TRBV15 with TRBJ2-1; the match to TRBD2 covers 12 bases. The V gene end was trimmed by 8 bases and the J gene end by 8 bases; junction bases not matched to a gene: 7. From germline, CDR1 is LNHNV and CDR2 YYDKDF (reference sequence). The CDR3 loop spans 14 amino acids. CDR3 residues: CATSSGGDLDEQFF. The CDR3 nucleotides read TGTGCCACCTCTAGCGGGGGGGATTTGGATGAGCAGTTCTTC.

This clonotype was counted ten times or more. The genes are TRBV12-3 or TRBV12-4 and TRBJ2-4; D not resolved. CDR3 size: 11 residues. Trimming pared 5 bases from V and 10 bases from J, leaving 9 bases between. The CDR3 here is CASSESSIQYF. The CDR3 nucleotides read TGTGCCAGCAGTGAGTCCTCGATTCAGTACTTC.

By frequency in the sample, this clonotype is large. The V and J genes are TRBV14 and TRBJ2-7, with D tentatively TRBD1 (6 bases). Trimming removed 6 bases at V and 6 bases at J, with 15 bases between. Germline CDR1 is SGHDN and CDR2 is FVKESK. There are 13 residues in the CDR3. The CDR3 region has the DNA TGTGCCAGCAGTACGGACGTACAGGGCGAGCAGTACGTC. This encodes CASSTDVQGEQYV.

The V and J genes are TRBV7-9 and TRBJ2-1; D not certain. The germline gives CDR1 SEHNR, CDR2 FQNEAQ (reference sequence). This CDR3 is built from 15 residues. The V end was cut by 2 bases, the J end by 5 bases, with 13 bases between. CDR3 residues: CASSLNLGVHNEQFF. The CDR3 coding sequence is TGTGCCAGCAGCTTAAACCTCGGTGTCCACAATGAGCAGTTCTTC.

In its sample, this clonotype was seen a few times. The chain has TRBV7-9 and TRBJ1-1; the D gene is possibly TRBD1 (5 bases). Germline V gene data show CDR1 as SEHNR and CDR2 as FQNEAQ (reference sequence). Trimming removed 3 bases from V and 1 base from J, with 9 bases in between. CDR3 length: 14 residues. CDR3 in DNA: TGTGCCAGCAGCTTCGAAGACAGGAACACTGAAGCTTTCTTT. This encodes CASSFEDRNTEAFF.

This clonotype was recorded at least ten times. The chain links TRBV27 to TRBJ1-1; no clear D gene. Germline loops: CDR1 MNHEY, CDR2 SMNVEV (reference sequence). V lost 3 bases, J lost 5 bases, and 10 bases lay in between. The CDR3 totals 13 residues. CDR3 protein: CASSFSAPTEAFF. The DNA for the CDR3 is TGTGCCAGCAGTTTTTCCGCCCCGACTGAAGCTTTCTTT.

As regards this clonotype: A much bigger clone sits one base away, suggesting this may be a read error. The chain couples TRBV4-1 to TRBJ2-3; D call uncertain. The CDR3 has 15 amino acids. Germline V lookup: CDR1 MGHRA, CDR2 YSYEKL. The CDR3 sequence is CDSSQGPSSTDTQYF. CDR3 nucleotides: TGCGACAGCAGCCAAGGACCGTCCAGCACAGATACGCAGTATTTT.

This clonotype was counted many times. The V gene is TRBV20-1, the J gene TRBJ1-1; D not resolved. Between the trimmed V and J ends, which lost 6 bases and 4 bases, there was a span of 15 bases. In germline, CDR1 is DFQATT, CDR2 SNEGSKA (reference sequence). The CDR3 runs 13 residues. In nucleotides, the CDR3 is TGCAGTGCACTGGGAGGTCAGATCACTGAAGCTTTCTTT. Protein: CSALGGQITEAFF.

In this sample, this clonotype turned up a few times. The CDR3 DNA reads as TGCGCCAGCAGCGAAGGGACAGGGGGCTGGTCGGACGAGCAGTACTTC. Translated, it gives CASSEGTGGWSDEQYF. The rearrangement joins TRBV5-1 to TRBJ2-7, with 12 nucleotides matching TRBD1. After removal of 4 bases from V and 5 bases from J, the junction contained 10 bases not matched to a gene. The CDR3 loop spans 16 amino acids. Germline V lookup: CDR1 SGHRS, CDR2 YFSETQ.

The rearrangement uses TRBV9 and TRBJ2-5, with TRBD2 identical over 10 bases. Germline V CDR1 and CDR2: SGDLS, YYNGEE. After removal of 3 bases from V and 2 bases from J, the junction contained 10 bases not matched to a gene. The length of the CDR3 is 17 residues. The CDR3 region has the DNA TGTGCCAGCAGCGCACGCCCCAGCGGGGGGGTGCAAGAGACCCAGTACTTC. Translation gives CASSARPSGGVQETQYF.

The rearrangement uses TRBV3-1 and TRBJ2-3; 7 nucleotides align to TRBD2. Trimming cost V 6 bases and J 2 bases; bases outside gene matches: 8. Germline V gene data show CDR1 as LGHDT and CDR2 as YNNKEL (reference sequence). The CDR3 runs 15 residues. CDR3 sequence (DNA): TGTGCCAGCAGAAAGGCTAGCGGATACACAGATACGCAGTATTTT. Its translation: CASRKASGYTDTQYF.

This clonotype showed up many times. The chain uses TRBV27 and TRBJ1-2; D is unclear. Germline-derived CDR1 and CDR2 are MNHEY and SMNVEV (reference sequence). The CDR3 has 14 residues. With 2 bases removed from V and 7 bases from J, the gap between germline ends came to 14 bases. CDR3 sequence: CASSLGVSLGGYTF. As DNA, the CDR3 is TGTGCCAGCAGTTTAGGGGTGTCCCTAGGTGGCTACACCTTC.

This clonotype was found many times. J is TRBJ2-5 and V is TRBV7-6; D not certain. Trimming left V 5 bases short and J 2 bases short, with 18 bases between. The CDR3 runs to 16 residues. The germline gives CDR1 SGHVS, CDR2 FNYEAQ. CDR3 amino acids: CASSPLVGGVQETQYF. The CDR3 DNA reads TGTGCCAGCAGCCCCCTGGTCGGCGGAGTTCAAGAGACCCAGTACTTC.

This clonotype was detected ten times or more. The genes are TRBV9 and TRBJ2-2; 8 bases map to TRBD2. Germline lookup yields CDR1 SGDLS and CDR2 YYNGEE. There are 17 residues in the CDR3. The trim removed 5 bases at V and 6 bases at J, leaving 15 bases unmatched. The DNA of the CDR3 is TGTGCCAGCAGAGGTGGTAGCGGGGAAAACCGACCCGGGGAGCTGTTTTTT. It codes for CASRGGSGENRPGELFF.

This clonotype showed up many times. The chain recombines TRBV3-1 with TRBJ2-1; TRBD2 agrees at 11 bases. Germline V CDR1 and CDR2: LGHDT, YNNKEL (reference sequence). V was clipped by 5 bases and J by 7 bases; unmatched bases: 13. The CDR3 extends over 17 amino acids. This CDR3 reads CASSTILAGGPGNEQFF. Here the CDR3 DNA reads TGTGCCAGCAGCACGATCTTAGCGGGGGGGCCGGGGAATGAGCAGTTCTTC.

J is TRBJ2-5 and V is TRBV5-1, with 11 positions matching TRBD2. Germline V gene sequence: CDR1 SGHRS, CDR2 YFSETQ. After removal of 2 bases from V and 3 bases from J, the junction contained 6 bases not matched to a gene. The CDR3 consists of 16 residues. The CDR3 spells CASSLASGGYEETQYF. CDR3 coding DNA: TGCGCCAGCAGCTTAGCTAGCGGGGGGTATGAAGAGACCCAGTACTTC.

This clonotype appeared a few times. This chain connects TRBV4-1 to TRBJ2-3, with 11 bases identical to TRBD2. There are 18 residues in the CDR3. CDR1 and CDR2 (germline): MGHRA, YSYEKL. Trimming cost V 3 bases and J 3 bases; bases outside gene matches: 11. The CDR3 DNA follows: TGCGCCAGCAGCCACCCACGAACCTCTAGCGGGGGGACAGATACGCAGTATTTT. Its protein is CASSHPRTSSGGTDTQYF.